Presented here are 21 T cell receptor beta chains from one specimen sequenced in a study of early T cells in non-severe SARS-CoV-2 infection. Using its own MiXCR run on the 5' RACE reads, TCRdb lists one record per CDR3 protein. The sample holds about 69,000 distinct CDR3 sequences; roughly an eighth are singletons and the top ten take roughly 5.7%. The sample in question was whole blood, obtained at baseline. These receptors all come from an adult who was a healthcare worker with PCR-confirmed SARS-CoV-2 infection or an uninfected control (not recorded which).

This clonotype occurred many times. The rearrangement joins TRBV21-1 to TRBJ2-7. TRBV21-1 corresponds to a pseudogene. The CDR3 extends over 13 amino acids. The CDR3 sequence: CASSKEVGSEQYF. In DNA, the CDR3 is TGTGCCAGCAGCAAAGAGGTCGGGTCCGAGCAGTACTTC.

This clonotype came up a few times. The gene calls are TRBV9 and TRBJ2-1, with D unclear. Looked up from germline, CDR1 is SGDLS and CDR2 is YYNGEE. The CDR3 totals 13 residues. V dropped 4 bases and J dropped 6 bases, with 11 bases sitting between them. The CDR3 DNA reads as TGTGCCAGCAGCTTGCGGTCCCCCAATGAGCAGTTCTTC. Translation gives CASSLRSPNEQFF.

This clonotype was counted between two and nine times. This sequence joins TRBV6-5 and TRBJ2-7; D ambiguous. Germline V lookup: CDR1 MNHEY, CDR2 SVGAGI. The CDR3 runs 12 residues. Deletions cut 5 bases from V and 3 bases from J, with 8 bases between. CDR3 in amino acids: CASSTTRYEQYF. The CDR3 bases are TGTGCCAGCAGTACGACTCGCTACGAGCAGTACTTC.

V and J are TRBV20-1 and TRBJ1-5, with D maybe TRBD1 (6 bases). CDR1 and CDR2 from the germline V gene are DFQATT and SNEGSKA (reference sequence). This CDR3 has 16 residues. V lost 6 bases to trimming and J lost 1 base, with 19 bases between them. In DNA, the CDR3 is TGCAGTGCAGAAGCCGACAGGTCGGAAAGCAATCAGCCCCAGCATTTT. It encodes CSAEADRSESNQPQHF.

The CDR3 protein is CASRDGSYKTQYF. The CDR3, as DNA: TGTGCCAGCCGGGACGGCAGTTACAAGACCCAGTACTTC. The V call is TRBV12-3 or TRBV12-4, the J call TRBJ2-5; TRBD1 or TRBD2 may be the D gene (5 bases each). The V end was cut by 8 bases, the J end by 6 bases, with 16 bases between. CDR3 length: 13 residues.

This clonotype was picked up many times. The chain couples TRBV3-1 to TRBJ2-7; TRBD1 matches at 9 bases. The CDR3 length is 13 residues. With V trimmed by 6 bases and J by 2 bases, 2 bases remained unmatched. The germline V gene has CDR1 LGHDT and CDR2 YNNKEL (reference sequence). The CDR3 nucleotides are TGTGCCAGCAGGGGACAGGGCCCCTACGAGCAGTACTTC. Translated, it gives CASRGQGPYEQYF.

Only a few counts were recorded for this clonotype. V gene TRBV3-1 combines with J gene TRBJ1-1; 9 bases agree with TRBD1. From germline, CDR1 is LGHDT and CDR2 YNNKEL (reference sequence). The V gene end was trimmed by 2 bases and the J gene end by 1 base; junction bases not matched to a gene: 5. This CDR3 is 16 amino acids long. The CDR3 DNA follows: TGTGCCAGCAGCCAATGGGACAGGGTGACGAACACTGAAGCTTTCTTT. The encoded protein is CASSQWDRVTNTEAFF.

This clonotype was seen at least ten times. V is TRBV20-1 and J is TRBJ2-5; a possible D gene is TRBD1 (5 bases). The germline gives CDR1 DFQATT, CDR2 SNEGSKA (reference sequence). The ends were cut back, 0 bases at V and 0 bases at J, with 8 bases in the middle. The CDR3 has 14 amino acids. The CDR3 sequence is CSARDRANQETQYF. The CDR3 DNA follows: TGCAGTGCTAGAGACAGGGCCAACCAAGAGACCCAGTACTTC.

This clonotype has more than one count but fewer than ten. This rearrangement joins TRBV27 to TRBJ2-1; 7 bases fit TRBD2. The CDR3 length is 12 residues. The germline V gene encodes CDR1 MNHEY and CDR2 SMNVEV (reference sequence). V shed 7 bases, J shed 8 bases, and the junction held 5 bases outside the gene matches. CDR3 protein: CASKAGVYEQFF. The CDR3 coding sequence is TGTGCCAGCAAGGCGGGAGTATATGAGCAGTTCTTC.

J is TRBJ1-2 and V is TRBV29-1, with 8 bases aligning to TRBD1. CDR3 length: 15 amino acids. The J segment lost 4 bases and the V segment lost 4 bases, leaving 11 bases of the junction unmatched. Germline CDR1 and CDR2: SQVTM and ANQGSEA. The CDR3, as DNA: TGCAGCGTTGCAAGACCGGGACAGGAGACCTATGGCTACACCTTC. Amino acids: CSVARPGQETYGYTF.

This clonotype has ten or more counts. The chain is built from TRBV20-1 and TRBJ2-7; a possible D gene is TRBD1 (5 bases). This CDR3 comprises 13 residues. Germline-derived CDR1 and CDR2 are DFQATT and SNEGSKA (reference sequence). The V and J ends lost 6 bases and 5 bases respectively, with 17 bases between them. CDR3 sequence (DNA): TGCAGTGCCGGAACCCTACTGGGGCACGAGCAGTACTTC. Its protein is CSAGTLLGHEQYF.

The V and J genes are TRBV18 and TRBJ1-5, with a possible D match to TRBD1 (5 bases). The CDR3 runs 14 residues. Per the germline V gene, CDR1 is KGHSH and CDR2 is LQKENI. V lost 6 bases and J 2 bases, leaving 11 bases between the germline ends. The CDR3 coding sequence is TGTGCCAGCTCCACCGGGGGTGGCAATCAGCCCCAGCATTTT. It encodes CASSTGGGNQPQHF. The full variable domain, rest sourced from reference TRBV18 and TRBJ1-5, is NAGVMQNPRHLVRRRGQEARLRCSPMKGHSHVYWYRQLPEEGLKFMVYLQKENIIDESGMPKERFSAEFPKEGPSILRIQQVVRGDSAAYFCASSTGGGNQPQHFGDGTRLSIL.

This clonotype was seen only a few times. The V call is TRBV27, the J call TRBJ2-1, with D perhaps TRBD2 (6 bases). The CDR3 has 15 residues. In germline, CDR1 is MNHEY, CDR2 SMNVEV (reference sequence). V lost 3 bases to trimming and J lost 0 bases, with 9 bases between them. The CDR3 nucleotides are TGTGCCAGCAGTTTGGACGGGAGCTCCTACAATGAGCAGTTCTTC. Protein sequence: CASSLDGSSYNEQFF.

This clonotype occurred many times. The rearrangement joins TRBV4-1 to TRBJ2-1, with D tentatively TRBD1 or TRBD2 (5 bases each). This CDR3 is built from 12 residues. The V gene's germline CDR1 is MGHRA and CDR2 YSYEKL. V was pared by 5 bases and J by 12 bases, with 14 bases between. CDR3 loop: CASSVIFGGQFF. The DNA for the CDR3 is TGCGCCAGCAGCGTTATCTTTGGGGGGCAGTTCTTC.

This clonotype was recorded many times. V and J are TRBV4-1 and TRBJ1-4; weak D call: TRBD1 (6 bases). Per the germline V gene, CDR1 is MGHRA and CDR2 is YSYEKL. The CDR3 length is 15 residues. Trimming shortened V by 4 bases and J by 8 bases, and 17 bases separated the two germline ends. The CDR3 region is CASSRSDRFKEKLFF. CDR3 nucleotides: TGCGCCAGCAGCCGATCTGACAGGTTTAAAGAAAAACTGTTTTTT.

This clonotype occurred a few times. The J gene is TRBJ1-2, the V gene TRBV7-9; D remains unclear. Looked up from germline, CDR1 is SEHNR and CDR2 is FQNEAQ (reference sequence). V was cut by 5 bases and J by 5 bases, with 18 bases left in between. This CDR3 has 15 residues. The CDR3 bases are TGTGCCAGCAGCACACCCGGACGGGTCACGTATGGCTACACCTTC. Translated: CASSTPGRVTYGYTF.

This clonotype occurred a few times. This rearrangement joins TRBV7-9 to TRBJ1-4, with D uncertain. Trimming took 5 bases from V and 6 from J, leaving 7 bases between them. The germline V gene encodes CDR1 SEHNR and CDR2 FQNEAQ (reference sequence). This CDR3 comprises 12 residues. The CDR3: CASSQTDEKLFF. The CDR3 DNA sequence: TGTGCCAGCAGCCAGACGGATGAAAAACTGTTTTTT.

V and J are TRBV7-2 and TRBJ2-3; D gene ambiguous. The CDR3 totals 13 residues. Germline V gene data show CDR1 as SGHTA and CDR2 as FQGNSA. V lost 5 bases and J 6 bases, leaving 12 bases between the germline ends. The CDR3 loop is CASSLSPPDTQYF. In nucleotides, the CDR3 is TGTGCCAGCAGCCTCTCTCCGCCGGATACGCAGTATTTT.

This clonotype was observed a few times. The V and J genes are TRBV5-1 and TRBJ2-3; D unresolved. Germline lookup yields CDR1 SGHRS and CDR2 YFSETQ. The CDR3 spans 13 residues. V was shortened by 0 bases and J by 6 bases, with 8 bases between the two germline ends. In DNA form, the CDR3 reads TGCGCCAGCAGCTTGGGGTGGATGGATACGCAGTATTTT. It is translated as CASSLGWMDTQYF.

The chain links TRBV9 to TRBJ2-1; 11 nucleotides line up with TRBD2. Germline V gives CDR1 SGDLS, CDR2 YYNGEE. The CDR3 sequence is 15 residues long. Trimming took 4 bases from V and 6 from J; bases not matched to a gene: 6. The CDR3 DNA reads TGTGCCAGCAGCTCACTAGCGGGGGACTTCAATGAGCAGTTCTTC. It translates to CASSSLAGDFNEQFF.

This clonotype was picked up a small number of times. The CDR3: CSVSPPDGSSYEQYF. The CDR3 DNA follows: TGCAGCGTTTCCCCACCGGACGGAAGCTCCTACGAGCAGTACTTC. This chain uses TRBV29-1 with TRBJ2-7; D not resolved. Trimming cost V 5 bases and J 0 bases, with 17 bases left between them. Germline V gene sequence: CDR1 SQVTM, CDR2 ANQGSEA. The CDR3 sequence is 15 residues long.